Shown below are 15 T cell receptor beta chains from a single sample sequenced in a study of response to subunit inactivated influenza vaccine. TCRdb passed the RT-PCR reads through MiXCR, listing each CDR3 protein once. The sample includes more than 550,000 distinct CDR3 sequences, about 12% of them seen just once. The specimen comprised PBMCs from blood, sampled on the day of vaccination. Receptors were obtained from a man in his forties or fifties who received an inactivated influenza vaccine.

The chain combines TRBV4-3 with TRBJ2-7; TRBD1 aligns across 9 bases. V shed 4 bases and J 6 bases; nucleotides not matched to a gene: 7. CDR3 length: 14 residues. In germline, CDR1 is LGHNA, CDR2 YSLEER. CDR3 loop: CASSLRDRDTEQYF. CDR3 DNA: TGCGCCAGCAGCCTCCGGGACAGGGATACCGAGCAGTACTTC.

This clonotype was counted only a few times. This sequence joins TRBV6-5 and TRBJ2-7; D possibly corresponds to TRBD2 (6 bases). Trimming removed 2 bases at V and 4 bases at J, with 12 bases between. Germline CDR1 reads MNHEY; CDR2 reads SVGAGI. This CDR3 contains 14 residues. DNA for the CDR3: TGTGCCAGCAGTTACGCGGGACCACTTTACGAGCAGTACTTC. Its protein is CASSYAGPLYEQYF.

The CDR3 bases are TGTGCCAGCAGCCACTCCCGGAGGGGGAGTCGAACCGGGGAGCTGTTTTTT. Residues: CASSHSRRGSRTGELFF. The genes are TRBV4-2 and TRBJ2-2; either TRBD1 or TRBD2 may supply D (6 bases each). CDR1 is LGHNA and CDR2 is YNFKEQ in the germline V gene. CDR3 length: 17 residues. V was cut by 3 bases and J by 5 bases, with 19 bases left in between.

The chain joins TRBV20-1 to TRBJ2-3; no definite D call. CDR3 length: 13 amino acids. Germline CDR1 DFQATT, CDR2 SNEGSKA (reference sequence). The V end lost 5 bases, the J end lost 1 base, and 10 bases lay between the germline ends. DNA for the CDR3: TGCAGTGCTCCAACGGACCGCACAGATACGCAGTATTTT. Translating gives CSAPTDRTDTQYF.

J is TRBJ1-5 and V is TRBV6-2 or TRBV6-3; D is ambiguous. This CDR3 region has 13 residues. From germline, CDR1 is MNHEY and CDR2 SVGEGT. V lost 2 bases to trimming and J lost 7 bases, with 9 bases between them. CDR3 nucleotides: TGTGCCAGCAGTTACAGGACCCCGCAGCCCCAGCATTTT. This codes for CASSYRTPQPQHF.

The V gene is TRBV6-5, the J gene TRBJ1-2, with a tentative D call TRBD1 (6 bases). V lost 0 bases and J lost 1, with 12 bases in between. This CDR3 comprises 16 residues. The germline gives CDR1 MNHEY, CDR2 SVGAGI. CDR3 residues: CASSYSSGALNYGYTF. The CDR3, as DNA: TGTGCCAGCAGTTACTCTTCGGGGGCTCTTAACTATGGCTACACCTTC.

J is TRBJ2-1 and V is TRBV30, with no clear D. The germline V gene has CDR1 GTSNPN and CDR2 SVGIG (reference sequence). Trimming shortened V by 3 bases and J by 0 bases, and 15 bases separated the two germline ends. The CDR3 covers 16 residues. The CDR3 sequence: CAWRSNRPDSYNEQFF. For the CDR3, the DNA is TGTGCCTGGAGGTCCAATCGGCCAGACTCCTACAATGAGCAGTTCTTC.

The genes are TRBV16 and TRBJ2-1, with 12 bases that match TRBD1. The CDR3 has 15 amino acids. Germline V gene sequence: CDR1 KGHSY, CDR2 FQNENV. The V gene end was trimmed by 4 bases and the J gene end by 7 bases; junction bases not matched to a gene: 5. The CDR3 here is CASSRGTGGWNEQFF. The CDR3 DNA reads as TGTGCCAGCAGCCGGGGGACAGGGGGCTGGAATGAGCAGTTCTTC.

This clonotype has a count of ten or more. The chain employs TRBV28 and TRBJ1-2, with D perhaps matching TRBD1 (5 bases). Germline values: CDR1 MDHEN, CDR2 SYDVKM. The CDR3 is 14 residues long. V was cut by 6 bases and J by 2 bases, with 13 bases left in between. CDR3 amino acids: CASRTGRRNYGYTF. The CDR3 bases are TGTGCCAGCAGGACGGGACGGAGGAACTATGGCTACACCTTC.

This clonotype has more than one count but fewer than ten. The chain has TRBV15 and TRBJ1-2; 7 bases align to TRBD1. CDR1 is LNHNV and CDR2 is YYDKDF in the germline V gene (reference sequence). The CDR3 runs to 16 residues. J gave up 2 bases and V 0 bases, and 6 bases lay outside the gene matches. CDR3 in amino acids: CATSREVGQLNYGYTF. DNA for the CDR3: TGTGCCACCAGCAGAGAAGTGGGACAGCTAAACTATGGCTACACCTTC.

The chain has TRBV5-1 and TRBJ2-3; D is possibly TRBD2 (5 bases). The CDR3 spans 15 residues. Germline V gene sequence: CDR1 SGHRS, CDR2 YFSETQ. The V and J ends lost 6 bases and 0 bases respectively, with 14 bases between them. CDR3 amino acids: CASTPFGGSTDTQYF. For the CDR3, the DNA is TGCGCCAGCACCCCGTTTGGCGGGAGCACAGATACGCAGTATTTT. The whole variable domain, filled in from reference TRBV5-1 and TRBJ2-3, reads KAGVTQTPRYLIKTRGQQVTLSCSPISGHRSVSWYQQTPGQGLQFLFEYFSETQRNKGNFPGRFSGRQFSNSRSEMNVSTLELGDSALYLCASTPFGGSTDTQYFGPGTRLTVL.

V usage is TRBV29-1 and J usage is TRBJ2-7; 11 bases align to TRBD2. This CDR3 contains 14 residues. Losses at the gene ends were 7 bases for V and 4 bases for J; bases not matched to a gene: 9. CDR1 SQVTM and CDR2 ANQGSEA come from the germline V gene. The CDR3, as DNA: TGCAGCGCCCGGACTAGCGGGTTATCTTACGAGCAGTACTTC. This codes for CSARTSGLSYEQYF.

This clonotype was picked up many times. The chain recombines TRBV29-1 with TRBJ2-1, with D possibly matching TRBD2 (5 bases). Germline assignment: CDR1 SQVTM and CDR2 ANQGSEA. V lost 6 bases and J 4 bases, leaving 7 bases between the germline ends. The CDR3 extends over 11 amino acids. In DNA form, the CDR3 reads TGCAGCGTCGGACTTTACAATGAGCAGTTCTTC. This translates into CSVGLYNEQFF.

The rearrangement joins TRBV10-2 to TRBJ1-2; 8 nucleotides align to TRBD1. Losses at the gene ends were 3 bases for V and 4 bases for J; bases not matched to a gene: 7. This CDR3 contains 15 residues. Germline assignment: CDR1 WSHSY and CDR2 SAAADI. The CDR3 reads CASSDTLQGAYGYTF. CDR3 DNA: TGCGCCAGCAGTGATACCCTGCAGGGGGCCTATGGCTACACCTTC.

The chain has TRBV6-2 or TRBV6-3 and TRBJ2-7; D gene ambiguous. V dropped 6 bases and J dropped 2 bases, with 17 bases sitting between them. This CDR3 spans 15 amino acids. Germline CDR1 MNHEY, CDR2 SVGEGT. CDR3 amino acids: CASRGRDTSTYEQYF. The CDR3 bases are TGTGCCAGCAGGGGCCGTGACACCAGTACCTACGAGCAGTACTTC.